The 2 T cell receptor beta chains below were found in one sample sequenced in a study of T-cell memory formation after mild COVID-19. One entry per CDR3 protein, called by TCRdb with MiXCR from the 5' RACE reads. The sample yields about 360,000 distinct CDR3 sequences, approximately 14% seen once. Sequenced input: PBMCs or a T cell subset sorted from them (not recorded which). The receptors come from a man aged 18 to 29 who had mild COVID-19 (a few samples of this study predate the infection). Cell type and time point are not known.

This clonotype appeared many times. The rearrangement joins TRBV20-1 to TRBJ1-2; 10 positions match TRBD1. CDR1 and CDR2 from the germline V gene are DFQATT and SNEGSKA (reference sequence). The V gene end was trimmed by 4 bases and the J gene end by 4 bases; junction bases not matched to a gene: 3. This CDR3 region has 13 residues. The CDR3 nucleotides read TGCAGTGCTACGGGGACAGGGGCCTATGGCTACACCTTC. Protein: CSATGTGAYGYTF.

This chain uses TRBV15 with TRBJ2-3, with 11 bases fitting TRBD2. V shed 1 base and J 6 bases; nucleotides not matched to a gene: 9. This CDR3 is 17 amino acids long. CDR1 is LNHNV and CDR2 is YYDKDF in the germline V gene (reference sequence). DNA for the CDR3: TGTGCCACCAGCAGAGGCCGGGGTAGCGGGGGGGGGGATACGCAGTATTTT. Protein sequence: CATSRGRGSGGGDTQYF.